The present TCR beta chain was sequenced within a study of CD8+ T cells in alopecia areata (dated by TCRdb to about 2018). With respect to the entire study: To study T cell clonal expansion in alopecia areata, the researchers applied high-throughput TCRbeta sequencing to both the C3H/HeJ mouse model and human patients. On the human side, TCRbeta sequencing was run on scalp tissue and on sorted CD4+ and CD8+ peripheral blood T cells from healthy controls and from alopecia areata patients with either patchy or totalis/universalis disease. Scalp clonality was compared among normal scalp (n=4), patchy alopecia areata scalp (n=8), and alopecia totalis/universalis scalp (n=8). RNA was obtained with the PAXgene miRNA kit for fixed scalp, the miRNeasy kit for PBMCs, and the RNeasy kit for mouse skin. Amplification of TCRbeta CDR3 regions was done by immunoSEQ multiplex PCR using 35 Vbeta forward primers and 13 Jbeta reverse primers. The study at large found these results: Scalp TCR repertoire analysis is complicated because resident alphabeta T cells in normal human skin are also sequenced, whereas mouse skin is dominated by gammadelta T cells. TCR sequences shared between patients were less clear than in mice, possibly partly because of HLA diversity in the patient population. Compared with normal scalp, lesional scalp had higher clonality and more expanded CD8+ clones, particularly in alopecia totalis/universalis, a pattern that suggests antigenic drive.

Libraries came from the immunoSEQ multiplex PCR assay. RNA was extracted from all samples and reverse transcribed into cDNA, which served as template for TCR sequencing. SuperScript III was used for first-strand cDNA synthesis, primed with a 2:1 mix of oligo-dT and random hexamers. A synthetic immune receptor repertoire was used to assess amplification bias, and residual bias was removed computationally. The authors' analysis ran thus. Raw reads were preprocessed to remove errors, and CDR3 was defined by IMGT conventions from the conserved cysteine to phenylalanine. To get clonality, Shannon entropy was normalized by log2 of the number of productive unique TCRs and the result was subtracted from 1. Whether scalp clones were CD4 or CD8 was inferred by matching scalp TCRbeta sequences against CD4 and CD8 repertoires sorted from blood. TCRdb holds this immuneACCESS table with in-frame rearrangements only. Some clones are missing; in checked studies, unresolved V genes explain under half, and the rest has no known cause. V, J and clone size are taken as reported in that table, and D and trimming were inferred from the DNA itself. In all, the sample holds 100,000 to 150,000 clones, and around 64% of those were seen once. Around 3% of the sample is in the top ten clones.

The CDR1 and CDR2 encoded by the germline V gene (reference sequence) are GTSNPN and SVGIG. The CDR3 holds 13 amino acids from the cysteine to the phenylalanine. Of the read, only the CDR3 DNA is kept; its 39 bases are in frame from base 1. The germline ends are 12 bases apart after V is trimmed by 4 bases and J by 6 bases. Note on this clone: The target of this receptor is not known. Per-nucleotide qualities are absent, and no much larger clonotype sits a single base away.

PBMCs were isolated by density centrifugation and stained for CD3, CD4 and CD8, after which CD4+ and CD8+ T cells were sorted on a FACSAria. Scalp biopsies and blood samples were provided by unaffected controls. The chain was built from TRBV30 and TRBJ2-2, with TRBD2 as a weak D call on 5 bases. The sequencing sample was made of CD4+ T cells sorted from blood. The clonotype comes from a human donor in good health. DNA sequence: TGTGCCTGGACCCAAGGAGGATCCGGGGAGCTGTTTTTT. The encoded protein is CAWTQGGSGELFF.